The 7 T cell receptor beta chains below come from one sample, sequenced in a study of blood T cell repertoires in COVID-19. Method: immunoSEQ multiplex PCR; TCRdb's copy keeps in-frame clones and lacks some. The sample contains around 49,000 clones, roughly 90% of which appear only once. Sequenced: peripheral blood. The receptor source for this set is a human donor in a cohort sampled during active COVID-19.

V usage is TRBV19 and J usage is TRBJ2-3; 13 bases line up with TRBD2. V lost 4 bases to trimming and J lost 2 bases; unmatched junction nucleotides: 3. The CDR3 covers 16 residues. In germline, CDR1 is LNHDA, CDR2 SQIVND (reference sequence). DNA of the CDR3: TGTGCCAGTAGTAAGGGACTAGCGGGGACCACAGATACGCAGTATTTT. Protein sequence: CASSKGLAGTTDTQYF. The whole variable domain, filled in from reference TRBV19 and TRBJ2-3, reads DGGITQSPKYLFRKEGQNVTLSCEQNLNHDAMYWYRQDPGQGLRLIYYSQIVNDFQKGDIAEGYSVSREKKESFPLTVTSAQKNPTAFYLCASSKGLAGTTDTQYFGPGTRLTVL.

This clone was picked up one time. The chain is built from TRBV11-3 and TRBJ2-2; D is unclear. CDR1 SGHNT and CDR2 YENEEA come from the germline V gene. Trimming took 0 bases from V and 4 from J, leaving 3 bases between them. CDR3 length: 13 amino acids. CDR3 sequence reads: CASSLDITGELFF. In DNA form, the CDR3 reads TGTGCCAGCAGCTTAGACATCACCGGGGAGCTGTTTTTT.

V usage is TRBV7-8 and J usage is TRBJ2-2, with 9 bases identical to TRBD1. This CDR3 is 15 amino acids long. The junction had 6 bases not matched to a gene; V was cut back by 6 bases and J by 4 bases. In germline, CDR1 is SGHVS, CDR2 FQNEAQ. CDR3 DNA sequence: TGTGCCAGCAGGCCGGGACAGGGAATCACCGGGGAGCTGTTTTTT. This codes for CASRPGQGITGELFF.

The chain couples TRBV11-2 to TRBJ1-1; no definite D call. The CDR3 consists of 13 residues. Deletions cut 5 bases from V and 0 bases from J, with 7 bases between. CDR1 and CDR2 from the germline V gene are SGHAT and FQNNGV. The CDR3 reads CASSPGVNTEAFF. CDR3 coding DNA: TGTGCCAGCAGCCCGGGTGTGAACACTGAAGCTTTCTTT. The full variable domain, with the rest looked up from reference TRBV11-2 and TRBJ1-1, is EAGVAQSPRYKIIEKRQSVAFWCNPISGHATLYWYQQILGQGPKLLIQFQNNGVVDDSQLPKDRFSAERLKGVDSTLKIQPAKLEDSAVYLCASSPGVNTEAFFGQGTRLTVV.

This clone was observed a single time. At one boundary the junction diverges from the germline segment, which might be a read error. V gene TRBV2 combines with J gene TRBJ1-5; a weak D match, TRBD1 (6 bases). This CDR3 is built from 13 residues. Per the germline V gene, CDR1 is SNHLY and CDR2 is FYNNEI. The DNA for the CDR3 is TGTGCCAGCAGTGTACAGGGCAACCAGCCCCAGCATTTT. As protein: CASSVQGNQPQHF.

CDR3 amino acids: CASIIGGGQTGHGYTF. In DNA form, the CDR3 reads TGTGCCAGCATCATAGGAGGTGGTCAGACAGGGCATGGCTACACCTTC. V gene TRBV28 combines with J gene TRBJ1-2; 7 positions match TRBD1. Germline loops: CDR1 MDHEN, CDR2 SYDVKM. This CDR3 contains 16 residues. The trim removed 7 bases at V and 6 bases at J, leaving 17 bases unmatched.

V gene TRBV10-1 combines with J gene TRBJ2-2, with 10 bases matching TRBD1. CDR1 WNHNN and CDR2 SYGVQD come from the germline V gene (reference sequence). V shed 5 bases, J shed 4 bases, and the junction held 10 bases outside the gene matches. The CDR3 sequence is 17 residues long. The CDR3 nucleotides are TGCGCCAGCAGTAACCGACAGGGGGCCCCTCTCACCGGGGAGCTGTTTTTT. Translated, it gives CASSNRQGAPLTGELFF.